The 21 T cell receptor beta chains in this list originate from one sample, sequenced in a study of T cell responses to AZD1222 COVID-19 vaccine. Clones were sequenced by immunoSEQ multiplex PCR, and TCRdb holds only the in-frame ones, with some missing. Here the sample spans about 100,000 clones, around 87% being singletons. Specimen: peripheral blood, collected on day 0 of MenACWY control vaccination. Receptor source: an adult in good health.

The chain couples TRBV5-1 to TRBJ2-7, with 8 bases matching TRBD1. The CDR3 contains 14 residues. Germline V lookup: CDR1 SGHRS, CDR2 YFSETQ. Trimming took 0 bases from V and 5 from J; bases not matched to a gene: 4. This chain's CDR3 is CASSLAGQGDEQYF. CDR3 nucleotide sequence: TGCGCCAGCAGCTTGGCCGGACAGGGTGACGAGCAGTACTTC.

This sequence joins TRBV13 and TRBJ2-4; the match to TRBD2 covers 9 bases. This CDR3 contains 14 residues. Germline V gene data show CDR1 as PRHDT and CDR2 as FYEKMQ (reference sequence). Trimming took 5 bases from V and 2 from J; bases not matched to a gene: 1. CDR3 nucleotide sequence: TGTGCCAGCAGCCTAGCGGGGCCCAAAAACATTCAGTACTTC. Protein: CASSLAGPKNIQYF.

Regarding this clone: This CDR3 is also generated by other DNA sequences in the sample. This chain joins TRBV28 and TRBJ1-5, with a tentative D call TRBD1 (5 bases). Germline V gene sequence: CDR1 MDHEN, CDR2 SYDVKM. This CDR3 has 14 residues. V was pared by 4 bases and J by 5 bases, with 12 bases between. The CDR3 nucleotides read TGTGCCAGCAGTTCTGGTCAGGGAGATCAGCCCCAGCATTTT. Translated: CASSSGQGDQPQHF.

The chain uses TRBV2 and TRBJ2-3, with TRBD2 as a possible D gene (6 bases). The germline V and J ends were trimmed by 9 bases and 0 bases, with 13 bases remaining between them. Germline CDR1 reads SNHLY; CDR2 reads FYNNEI. The CDR3 extends over 14 amino acids. The CDR3 region is CASSRGLSTDTQYF. CDR3 in DNA: TGTGCCAGTTCAAGGGGACTCAGCACAGATACGCAGTATTTT. Combining the CDR3 with reference TRBV2 and TRBJ2-3 gives the whole variable domain EPEVTQTPSHQVTQMGQEVILRCVPISNHLYFYWYRQILGQKVEFLVSFYNNEISEKSEIFDDQFSVERPDGSNFTLKIRSTKLEDSAMYFCASSRGLSTDTQYFGPGTRLTVL.

This chain joins TRBV9 and TRBJ1-1; D is ambiguous. This CDR3 has 15 amino acids. Germline CDR1 SGDLS, CDR2 YYNGEE. V gave up 3 bases and J gave up 0 bases, with 12 bases separating them. The CDR3 nucleotides read TGTGCCAGCAGCGCGCCCCCAGGAATGAACACTGAAGCTTTCTTT. This translates into CASSAPPGMNTEAFF. Together with reference TRBV9 and TRBJ1-1, the CDR3 gives the full variable domain: DSGVTQTPKHLITATGQRVTLRCSPRSGDLSVYWYQQSLDQGLQFLIQYYNGEERAKGNILERFSAQQFPDLHSELNLSSLELGDSALYFCASSAPPGMNTEAFFGQGTRLTVV.

The chain combines TRBV6-2 or TRBV6-3 with TRBJ2-7, with a weak D call TRBD1 (6 bases). Trimming left V 0 bases short and J 0 bases short, with 9 bases between. The CDR3 is 15 amino acids. Germline V lookup: CDR1 MNHEY, CDR2 SVGEGT. This CDR3 reads CASSYSRQASYEQYF. The CDR3 bases are TGTGCCAGCAGTTACTCGAGACAGGCCTCCTACGAGCAGTACTTC.

The sample holds one count of this clone. This chain uses TRBV7-9 with TRBJ2-1, with D possibly being TRBD2 (6 bases). V was clipped by 1 base and J by 11 bases, with 9 bases between them. The germline CDR1 and CDR2 sequences are SEHNR and FQNEAQ (reference sequence). There are 12 residues in the CDR3. The CDR3 nucleotides read TGTGCCAGCAGCTTAGACGGGAGTCAGCAGTTCTTC. Amino acids: CASSLDGSQQFF.

Concerning this clone: Germline and junction disagree at one end, which may indicate a read error. This chain connects TRBV27 to TRBJ2-2; D not resolved. Germline CDR1 and CDR2: MNHEY and SMNVEV (reference sequence). This CDR3 has 13 residues. CDR3 loop: CASSFTKTGELFF. The DNA for the CDR3 is TGTGCCAGCAGTTTTACGAAAACCGGGGAGCTGTTTTTT.

The chain carries TRBV7-3 and TRBJ2-6; D is perhaps TRBD1 or TRBD2 (5 bases each). Germline V lookup: CDR1 SGHTA, CDR2 FQGTGA. The CDR3 has 17 amino acids. The germline V and J ends were trimmed by 2 bases and 4 bases, with 15 bases remaining between them. The CDR3 loop is CASSLFGTAAGANVLTF. For the CDR3, the DNA is TGTGCCAGCAGCTTATTCGGGACCGCGGCCGGGGCCAACGTCCTGACTTTC.

The genes are TRBV28 and TRBJ1-1; D is uncertain. The CDR3 has 12 amino acids. The germline gives CDR1 MDHEN, CDR2 SYDVKM. Trimming left V 5 bases short and J 5 bases short, with 9 bases between. CDR3 nucleotides: TGTGCCAGCAGTGAAACAGCTACTGAAGCTTTCTTT. Translating it yields CASSETATEAFF.

Worth noting for this clone: Germline and junction disagree at one end, which may indicate a read error. The J gene is TRBJ1-6, the V gene TRBV18, with 7 bases matching TRBD1. Germline values: CDR1 KGHSH, CDR2 LQKENI. This CDR3 region has 14 residues. The chain's CDR3 is CASSPEGADSRWGF. CDR3 bases: TGTGCCAGCTCACCTGAGGGGGCAGACTCCCGATGGGGATTT.

In regard to this clone: The same CDR3 can be traced to other DNA sequences in this sample. The chain uses TRBV5-1 and TRBJ1-3, with a weak D call TRBD1 (6 bases). There are 14 residues in the CDR3. From germline, CDR1 is SGHRS and CDR2 YFSETQ. V was cut by 4 bases and J by 1 base, with 9 bases left in between. CDR3 amino acids: CASSPGTSGNTIYF. CDR3 DNA sequence: TGCGCCAGCAGCCCCGGGACATCTGGAAACACCATATATTTT.

The chain uses TRBV14 and TRBJ2-2, with 9 positions matching TRBD2. V shed 4 bases, J shed 2 bases, and the junction held 11 bases outside the gene matches. The CDR3 is made up of 18 amino acids. Germline values: CDR1 SGHDN, CDR2 FVKESK. CDR3 residues: CASSPRLSLAGNTGELFF. CDR3 DNA: TGTGCCAGCAGCCCGCGACTCTCTCTAGCGGGAAACACCGGGGAGCTGTTTTTT.

The rearrangement links TRBV7-9 to TRBJ2-7; tentatively, D is TRBD1 (6 bases). Germline V gene lookup returns CDR1 SEHNR and CDR2 FQNEAQ (reference sequence). The CDR3 contains 14 residues. V lost 4 bases and J 2 bases, leaving 12 bases between the germline ends. The CDR3, as DNA: TGTGCCAGCAGCTACCGGGACAACCCCTACGAGCAGTACTTC. This codes for CASSYRDNPYEQYF. The complete variable domain, with remaining parts taken from reference TRBV7-9 and TRBJ2-7, reads DTGVSQNPRHKITKRGQNVTFRCDPISEHNRLYWYRQTLGQGPEFLTYFQNEAQLEKSRLLSDRFSAERPKGSFSTLEIQRTEQGDSAMYLCASSYRDNPYEQYFGPGTRLTVT.

The chain has TRBV6-5 and TRBJ1-6; D remains unclear. Per germline, CDR1 MNHEY and CDR2 SVGAGI. The V end was cut by 0 bases, the J end by 9 bases, with 9 bases between. The CDR3 covers 14 residues. The DNA for the CDR3 is TGTGCCAGCAGTTACTCGGCCACGGGTTCACCCCTCCACTTT. Translation gives CASSYSATGSPLHF.

The chain employs TRBV4-2 and TRBJ2-1, with 7 bases aligning to TRBD2. V shed 4 bases and J 6 bases; nucleotides not matched to a gene: 3. Germline loops: CDR1 LGHNA, CDR2 YNFKEQ. The CDR3 covers 13 residues. The CDR3 loop is CASSPAGPNEQFF. The CDR3 DNA reads as TGTGCCAGCAGCCCAGCGGGGCCCAATGAGCAGTTCTTC.

V and J are TRBV2 and TRBJ1-6, with 8 bases that match TRBD1. The junction had 9 bases not matched to a gene; V was cut back by 7 bases and J by 7 bases. The CDR3 sequence is 15 residues long. The V gene's germline CDR1 is SNHLY and CDR2 FYNNEI. The DNA of the CDR3 is TGTGCCAGCAAGGCGCAGGGGGCTCCGAATTCACCCCTCCACTTT. This sequence encodes CASKAQGAPNSPLHF.

The genes are TRBV4-3 and TRBJ2-3; D unresolved. Germline V CDR1 and CDR2: LGHNA, YSLEER. V lost 0 bases, J lost 2 bases, and 15 bases lay in between. The CDR3 consists of 17 residues. CDR3 DNA sequence: TGCGCCAGCAGCCAAGATCTCGGTCCAGGCTTCACAGATACGCAGTATTTT. Amino acids: CASSQDLGPGFTDTQYF.

The chain carries TRBV5-4 and TRBJ2-5; 7 nucleotides match TRBD2. The V gene end was trimmed by 1 base and the J gene end by 5 bases; junction bases not matched to a gene: 11. The CDR3 runs to 16 residues. Germline V gene data show CDR1 as SGHNT and CDR2 as YYREEE (reference sequence). The DNA for the CDR3 is TGTGCCAGCAGCTTGAGGCGGGAGAGTAGGAAGGAGACCCAGTACTTC. Its translation is CASSLRRESRKETQYF. The variable domain in full, with the rest retrieved from reference TRBV5-4 and TRBJ2-5, is ETGVTQSPTHLIKTRGQQVTLRCSSQSGHNTVSWYQQALGQGPQFIFQYYREEENGRGNFPPRFSGLQFPNYSSELNVNALELDDSALYLCASSLRRESRKETQYFGPGTRLLVL.

This rearrangement joins TRBV4-1 to TRBJ2-2; 8 nucleotides match TRBD1. This CDR3 contains 15 residues. Germline V gene data show CDR1 as MGHRA and CDR2 as YSYEKL. Unmatched junction bases numbered 4, after V lost 4 bases and J lost 3 bases. The CDR3 reads CASSPRTGHTGELFF. CDR3 bases: TGCGCCAGCAGCCCGCGGACAGGGCACACCGGGGAGCTGTTTTTT.

The V gene is TRBV10-1, the J gene TRBJ2-7; 8 bases are a match to TRBD1. CDR1 WNHNN and CDR2 SYGVQD come from the germline V gene (reference sequence). V dropped 6 bases and J dropped 7; count of bases not matched to a gene: 11. This CDR3 comprises 14 residues. CDR3 nucleotides: TGCGCCAGCAGAAGGGGGCAGGGGGCTGAGGAGCAGTACTTC. Translating it yields CASRRGQGAEEQYF.